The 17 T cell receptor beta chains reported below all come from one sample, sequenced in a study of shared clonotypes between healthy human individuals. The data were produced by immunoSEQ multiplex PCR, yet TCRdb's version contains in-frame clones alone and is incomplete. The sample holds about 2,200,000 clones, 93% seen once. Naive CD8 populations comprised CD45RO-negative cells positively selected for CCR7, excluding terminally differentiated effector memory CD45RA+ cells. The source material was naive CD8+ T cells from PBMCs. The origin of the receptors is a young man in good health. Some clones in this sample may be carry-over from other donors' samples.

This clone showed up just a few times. CDR3 nucleotides: TGTGCCAGCAGCTTAGAGCGCGGCTACACCTTC. Its translation is CASSLERGYTF. The rearrangement uses TRBV7-9 and TRBJ1-2; D is unclear. The length of the CDR3 is 11 residues. The germline V and J ends were trimmed by 1 base and 8 bases, with 5 bases remaining between them. From germline, CDR1 is SEHNR and CDR2 FQNEAQ (reference sequence).

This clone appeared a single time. DNA for the CDR3: TGTGCCATCAGCGCAACACTTGACGAGCAGTACTTC. Translating it yields CAISATLDEQYF. This chain connects TRBV10-3 to TRBJ2-7; D call uncertain. CDR3 length equals 12 residues. Trimming took off 6 bases at V and 5 bases at J, with 11 bases between the two ends. Per the germline V gene, CDR1 is ENHRY and CDR2 is SYGVKD.

In nucleotides, the CDR3 is TGTGCCAGCAGCTACACTCCCAGCACAGATACGCAGTATTTT. Protein product: CASSYTPSTDTQYF. J is TRBJ2-3 and V is TRBV6-6; no reliable D call. The germline V gene has CDR1 MNHNY and CDR2 SVGAGI (reference sequence). The CDR3 runs 14 residues. Trimming shortened V by 6 bases and J by 0 bases, and 10 bases separated the two germline ends.

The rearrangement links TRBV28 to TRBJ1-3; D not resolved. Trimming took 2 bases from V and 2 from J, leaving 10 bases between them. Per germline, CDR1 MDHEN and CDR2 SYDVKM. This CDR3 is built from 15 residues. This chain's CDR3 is CASSLLGSTGNTIYF. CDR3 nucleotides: TGTGCCAGCAGTTTACTGGGGTCTACTGGAAACACCATATATTTT.

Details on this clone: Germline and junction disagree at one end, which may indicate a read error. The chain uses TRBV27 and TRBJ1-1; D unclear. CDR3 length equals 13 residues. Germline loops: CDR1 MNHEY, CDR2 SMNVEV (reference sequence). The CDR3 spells CVSTRGVNTEAFF. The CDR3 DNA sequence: TGTGTCAGCACCCGAGGAGTCAACACTGAAGCTTTCTTT.

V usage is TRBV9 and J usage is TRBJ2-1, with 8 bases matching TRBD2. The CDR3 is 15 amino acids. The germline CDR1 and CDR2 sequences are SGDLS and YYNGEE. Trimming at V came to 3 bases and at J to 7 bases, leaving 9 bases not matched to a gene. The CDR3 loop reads CASSGAAGEGNEQFF. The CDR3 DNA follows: TGTGCCAGCAGCGGAGCAGCGGGAGAGGGTAATGAGCAGTTCTTC.

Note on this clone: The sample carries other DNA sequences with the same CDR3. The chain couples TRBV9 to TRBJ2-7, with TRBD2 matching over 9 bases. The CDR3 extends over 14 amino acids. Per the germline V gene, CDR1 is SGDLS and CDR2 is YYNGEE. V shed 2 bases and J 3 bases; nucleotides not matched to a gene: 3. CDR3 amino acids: CASSVASGNYEQYF. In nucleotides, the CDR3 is TGTGCCAGCAGCGTGGCTAGCGGGAACTACGAGCAGTACTTC.

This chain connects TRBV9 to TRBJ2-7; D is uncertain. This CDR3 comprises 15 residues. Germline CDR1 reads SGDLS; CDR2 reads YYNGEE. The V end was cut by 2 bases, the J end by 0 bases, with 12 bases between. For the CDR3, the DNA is TGTGCCAGCAGCGTTCTGGCGGAAAGCTCCTACGAGCAGTACTTC. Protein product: CASSVLAESSYEQYF.

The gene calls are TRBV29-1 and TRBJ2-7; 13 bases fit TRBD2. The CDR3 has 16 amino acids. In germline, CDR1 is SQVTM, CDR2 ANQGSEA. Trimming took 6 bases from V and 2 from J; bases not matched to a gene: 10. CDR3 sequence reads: CSVRLAGGPEAYEQYF. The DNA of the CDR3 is TGCAGCGTGCGACTAGCGGGAGGACCTGAGGCCTACGAGCAGTACTTC.

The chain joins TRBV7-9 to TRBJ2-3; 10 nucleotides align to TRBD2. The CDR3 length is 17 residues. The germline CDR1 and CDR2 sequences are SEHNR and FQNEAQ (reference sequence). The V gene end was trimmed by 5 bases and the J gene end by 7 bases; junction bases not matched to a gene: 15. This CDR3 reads CASSPKLAGTQSNTQYF. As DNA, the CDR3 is TGTGCCAGCAGCCCAAAACTAGCGGGGACTCAGTCGAATACGCAGTATTTT.

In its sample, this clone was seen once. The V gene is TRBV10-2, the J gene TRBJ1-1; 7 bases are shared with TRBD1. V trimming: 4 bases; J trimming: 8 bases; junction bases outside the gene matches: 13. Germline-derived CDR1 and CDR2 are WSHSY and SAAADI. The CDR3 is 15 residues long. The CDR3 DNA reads TGCGCCAGCAGTGGCAGAAGGGGGCAGAGACAGGAAGCTTTCTTT. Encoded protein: CASSGRRGQRQEAFF.

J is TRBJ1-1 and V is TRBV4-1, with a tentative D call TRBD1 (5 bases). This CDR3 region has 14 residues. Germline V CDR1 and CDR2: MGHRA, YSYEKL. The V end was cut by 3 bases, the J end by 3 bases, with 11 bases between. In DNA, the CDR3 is TGCGCCAGCAGCCATACCGGGACTTACACTGAAGCTTTCTTT. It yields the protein CASSHTGTYTEAFF.

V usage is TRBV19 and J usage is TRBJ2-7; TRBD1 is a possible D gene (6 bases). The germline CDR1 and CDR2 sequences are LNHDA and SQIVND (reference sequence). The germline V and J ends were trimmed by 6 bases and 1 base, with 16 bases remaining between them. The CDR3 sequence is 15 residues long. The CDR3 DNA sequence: TGTGCCAGTAGCCCGGGCCGGGACACATCCTACGAGCAGTACTTC. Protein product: CASSPGRDTSYEQYF.

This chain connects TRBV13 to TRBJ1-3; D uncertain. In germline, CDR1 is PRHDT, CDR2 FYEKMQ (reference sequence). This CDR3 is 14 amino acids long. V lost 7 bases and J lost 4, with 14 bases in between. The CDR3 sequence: CASNRQAGGNTIYF. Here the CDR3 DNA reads TGTGCCAGCAACCGGCAGGCGGGAGGAAACACCATATATTTT.

CDR3 coding DNA: TGCGCCAGCAGCCAAGATCAGAGGACTACTATTTACGAGCAGTACTTC. Protein: CASSQDQRTTIYEQYF. The chain carries TRBV4-1 and TRBJ2-7; D might be TRBD2 (6 bases). The CDR3 contains 16 residues. Germline V gene sequence: CDR1 MGHRA, CDR2 YSYEKL. V lost 0 bases to trimming and J lost 4 bases, with 16 bases between them.

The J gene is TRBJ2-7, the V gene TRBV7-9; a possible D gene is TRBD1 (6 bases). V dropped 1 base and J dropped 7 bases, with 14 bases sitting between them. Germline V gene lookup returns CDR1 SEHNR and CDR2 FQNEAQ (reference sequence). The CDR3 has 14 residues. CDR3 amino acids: CASSLGGQGKEQYF. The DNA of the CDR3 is TGTGCCAGCAGCTTAGGCGGGCAGGGGAAAGAGCAGTACTTC. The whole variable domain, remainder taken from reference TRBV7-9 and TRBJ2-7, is DTGVSQNPRHKITKRGQNVTFRCDPISEHNRLYWYRQTLGQGPEFLTYFQNEAQLEKSRLLSDRFSAERPKGSFSTLEIQRTEQGDSAMYLCASSLGGQGKEQYFGPGTRLTVT.

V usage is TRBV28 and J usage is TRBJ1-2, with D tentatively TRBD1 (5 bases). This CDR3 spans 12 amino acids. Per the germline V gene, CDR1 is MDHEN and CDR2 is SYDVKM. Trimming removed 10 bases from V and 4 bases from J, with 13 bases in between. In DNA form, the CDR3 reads TGTGCCACCAAGGACACCCCCTATGGCTACACCTTC. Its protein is CATKDTPYGYTF.